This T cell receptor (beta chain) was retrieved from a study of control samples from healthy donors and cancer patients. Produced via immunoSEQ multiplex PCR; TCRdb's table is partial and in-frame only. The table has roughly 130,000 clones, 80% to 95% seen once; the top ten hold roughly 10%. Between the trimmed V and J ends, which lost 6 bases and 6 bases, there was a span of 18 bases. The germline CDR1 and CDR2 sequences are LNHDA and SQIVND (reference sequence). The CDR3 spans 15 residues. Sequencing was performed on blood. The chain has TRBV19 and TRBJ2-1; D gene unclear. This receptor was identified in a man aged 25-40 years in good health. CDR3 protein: CASRVARPFVNEQFF. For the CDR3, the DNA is TGTGCCAGTAGGGTCGCCCGTCCTTTTGTCAATGAGCAGTTCTTC.